Each of the 8 T cell receptor beta chains below was sequenced from the same sample in a study of blood T cells in healthy people across ages. PCR was performed a second time for roughly 7 to 11 cycles using a sample-barcoded 5' primer and a J-beta primer mix. TCRdb passed the 5' RACE reads through MiXCR, listing each CDR3 protein once. In the table there are 380,000 or so distinct CDR3 sequences, 45% to 65% of which are singletons. Source material: blood. Source of these receptors: a man in his 60s in good health.

The chain carries TRBV7-2 and TRBJ2-7; 10 bases agree with TRBD2. The J segment lost 3 bases and the V segment lost 6 bases, leaving 11 bases of the junction unmatched. CDR3 length: 16 residues. CDR1 and CDR2 from the germline V gene are SGHTA and FQGNSA. The CDR3 region is CASRFTSGGASYEQYF. The CDR3 bases are TGTGCCAGCAGGTTCACGAGCGGGGGGGCTAGCTACGAGCAGTACTTC.

This clonotype was counted between two and nine times. The chain has TRBV10-3 and TRBJ2-5; possibly TRBD2 for D (5 bases). The V gene's germline CDR1 is ENHRY and CDR2 SYGVKD. Between the trimmed V and J ends, which lost 4 bases and 0 bases, there was a span of 9 bases. The CDR3 is made up of 14 amino acids. The CDR3 spells CAISALGDQETQYF. The CDR3 DNA sequence: TGTGCCATCAGTGCGTTGGGAGACCAAGAGACCCAGTACTTC.

The table lists this clonotype with a few counts. The chain has TRBV20-1 and TRBJ2-2, with 7 bases identical to TRBD1. The CDR3 has 13 amino acids. Germline V gene lookup returns CDR1 DFQATT and CDR2 SNEGSKA (reference sequence). J lost 3 bases, V lost 5 bases, and 3 bases had no gene match. CDR3 DNA sequence: TGCAGTGCTTGGGACAGCTACACCGGGGAGCTGTTTTTT. It is translated as CSAWDSYTGELFF.

V gene TRBV12-3 or TRBV12-4 combines with J gene TRBJ1-6; D might be TRBD1 (5 bases). The CDR3 has 13 amino acids. V lost 6 bases, J lost 7 bases, and 10 bases lay in between. The chain's CDR3 is CASSRDGNSPLHF. For the CDR3, the DNA is TGTGCCAGCAGCAGGGACGGCAATTCACCCCTCCACTTT.

This chain links TRBV4-2 with TRBJ2-1; no clear D gene. The CDR3 has 13 residues. In germline, CDR1 is LGHNA, CDR2 YNFKEQ. Between the trimmed V and J ends, which lost 1 base and 7 bases, there was a span of 8 bases. The CDR3 region has the DNA TGTGCCAGCAGCCAAGGCGAGCAGAATGAGCAGTTCTTC. It yields the protein CASSQGEQNEQFF.

This clonotype was observed at least ten times. This chain connects TRBV7-2 to TRBJ2-3; 8 bases are a match to TRBD2. The J segment lost 8 bases and the V segment lost 6 bases, leaving 19 bases of the junction unmatched. Germline assignment: CDR1 SGHTA and CDR2 FQGNSA. The CDR3 is 17 residues long. CDR3 in DNA: TGTGCCAGCAGTTCCCCTCCGGGGGGGAGGGGGTTCGGTACGCAGTATTTT. It is translated as CASSSPPGGRGFGTQYF.

This clonotype was seen more than once but under ten times. The chain carries TRBV4-3 and TRBJ2-3; either TRBD1 or TRBD2 may fit D (6 bases each). CDR3 length: 16 amino acids. V was cut by 0 bases and J by 2 bases, with 12 bases left in between. Germline values: CDR1 LGHNA, CDR2 YSLEER. The CDR3 spells CASSQDPGANTDTQYF. CDR3 coding DNA: TGCGCCAGCAGCCAAGATCCGGGGGCAAACACAGATACGCAGTATTTT.

The J gene is TRBJ1-2, the V gene TRBV19, with D maybe TRBD1 (5 bases). V was clipped by 7 bases and J by 2 bases, with 14 bases between them. Germline CDR1 reads LNHDA; CDR2 reads SQIVND (reference sequence). This CDR3 spans 14 amino acids. CDR3: CASKATAQNYGYTF. The DNA for the CDR3 is TGTGCCAGTAAGGCGACAGCCCAAAACTATGGCTACACCTTC. Based on the CDR3 plus reference TRBV19 and TRBJ1-2, the full variable domain is DGGITQSPKYLFRKEGQNVTLSCEQNLNHDAMYWYRQDPGQGLRLIYYSQIVNDFQKGDIAEGYSVSREKKESFPLTVTSAQKNPTAFYLCASKATAQNYGYTFGSGTRLTVV.